This T cell receptor (beta chain) was identified during a study of neurological immune-mediated disorders. The study, taken as a whole, reports: No CDR3 amino acid sequences recurred among expanded clones across subjects, suggesting private repertoires in all groups.

This clonotype was detected a few times. What it recognizes is unknown. This CDR3 spans 13 amino acids. Trimming left V 7 bases short and J 3 bases short, with 14 bases between. Germline CDR1 is SQVTM and CDR2 is ANQGSEA. Each CDR3 protein gets one entry after TCRdb re-called the 5' RACE reads with MiXCR. Among 45,000 to 65,000 distinct CDR3 sequences listed, about 3.5% were seen once. Sequenced sample: PBMCs. This receptor was obtained from a man aged 35 to 55 with multiple sclerosis. This rearrangement joins TRBV29-1 to TRBJ2-3, with D possibly TRBD2 on 6 matching bases. DNA of the CDR3: TGCAGCGGGGCGGGGTTGTTGACAGATACGCAGTATTTT. Encoded protein: CSGAGLLTDTQYF.